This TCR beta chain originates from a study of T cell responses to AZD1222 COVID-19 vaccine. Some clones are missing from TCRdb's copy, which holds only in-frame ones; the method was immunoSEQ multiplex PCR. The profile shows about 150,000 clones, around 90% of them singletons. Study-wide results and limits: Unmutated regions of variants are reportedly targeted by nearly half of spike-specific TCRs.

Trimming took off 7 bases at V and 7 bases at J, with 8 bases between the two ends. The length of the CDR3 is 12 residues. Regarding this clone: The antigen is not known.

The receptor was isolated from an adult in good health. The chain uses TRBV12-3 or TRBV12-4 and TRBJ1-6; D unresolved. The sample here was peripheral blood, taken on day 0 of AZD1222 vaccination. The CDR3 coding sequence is TGTGCCAGCAAATACCAGAATTCACCCCTCCACTTT. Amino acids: CASKYQNSPLHF.